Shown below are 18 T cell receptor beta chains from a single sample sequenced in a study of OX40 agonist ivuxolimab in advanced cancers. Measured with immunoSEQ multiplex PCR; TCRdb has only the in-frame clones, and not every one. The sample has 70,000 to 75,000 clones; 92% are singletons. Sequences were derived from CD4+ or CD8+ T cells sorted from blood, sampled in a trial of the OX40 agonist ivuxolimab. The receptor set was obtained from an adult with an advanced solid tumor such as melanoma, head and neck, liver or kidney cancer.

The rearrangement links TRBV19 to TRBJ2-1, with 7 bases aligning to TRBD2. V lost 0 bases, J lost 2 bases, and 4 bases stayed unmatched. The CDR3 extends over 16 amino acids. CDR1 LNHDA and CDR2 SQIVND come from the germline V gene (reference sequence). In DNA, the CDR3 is TGTGCCAGTAGTATAGATGGGGGGGTCCCCTACAATGAGCAGTTCTTC. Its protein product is CASSIDGGVPYNEQFF.

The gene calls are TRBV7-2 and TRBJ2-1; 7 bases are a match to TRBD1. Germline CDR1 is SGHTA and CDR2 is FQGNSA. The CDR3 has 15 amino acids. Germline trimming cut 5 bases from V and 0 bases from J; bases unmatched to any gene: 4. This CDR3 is CASSPDRLSYNEQFF. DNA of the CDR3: TGTGCCAGCAGCCCGGACAGGCTCTCCTACAATGAGCAGTTCTTC. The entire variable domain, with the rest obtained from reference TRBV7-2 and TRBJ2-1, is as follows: GAGVSQSPSNKVTEKGKDVELRCDPISGHTALYWYRQSLGQGLEFLIYFQGNSAPDKSGLPSDRFSAERTGGSVSTLTIQRTQQEDSAVYLCASSPDRLSYNEQFFGPGTRLTVL.

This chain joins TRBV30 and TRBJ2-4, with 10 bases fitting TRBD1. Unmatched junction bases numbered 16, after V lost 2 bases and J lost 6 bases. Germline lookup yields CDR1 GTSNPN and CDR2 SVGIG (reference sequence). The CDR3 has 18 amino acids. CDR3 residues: CAWSPWTGGYGGRNIQYF. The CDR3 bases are TGTGCCTGGAGTCCTTGGACAGGGGGTTACGGAGGAAGAAACATTCAGTACTTC.

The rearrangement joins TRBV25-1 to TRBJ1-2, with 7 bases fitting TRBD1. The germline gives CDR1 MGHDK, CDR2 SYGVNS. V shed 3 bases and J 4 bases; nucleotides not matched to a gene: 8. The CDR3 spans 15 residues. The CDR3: CASSDSRQGVYGYTF. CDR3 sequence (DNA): TGTGCCAGCAGTGACAGCCGACAGGGAGTCTATGGCTACACCTTC.

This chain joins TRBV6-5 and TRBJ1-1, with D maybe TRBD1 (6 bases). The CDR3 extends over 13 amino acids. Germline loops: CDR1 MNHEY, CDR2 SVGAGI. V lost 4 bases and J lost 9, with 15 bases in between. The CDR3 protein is CASSSDRFGQAFF. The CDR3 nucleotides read TGTGCCAGCAGTTCTGACAGGTTTGGGCAAGCTTTCTTT.

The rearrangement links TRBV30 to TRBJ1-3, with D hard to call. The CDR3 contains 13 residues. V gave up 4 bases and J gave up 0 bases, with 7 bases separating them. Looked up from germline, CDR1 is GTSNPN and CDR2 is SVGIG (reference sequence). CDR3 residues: CAWTANSGNTIYF. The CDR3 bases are TGTGCCTGGACAGCGAACTCTGGAAACACCATATATTTT.

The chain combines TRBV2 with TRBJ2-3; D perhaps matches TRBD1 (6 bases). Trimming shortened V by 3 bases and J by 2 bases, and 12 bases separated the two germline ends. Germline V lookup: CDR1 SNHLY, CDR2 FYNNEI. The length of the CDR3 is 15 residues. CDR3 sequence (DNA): TGTGCCAGCAGTGAGGAACAGGGCTACACAGATACGCAGTATTTT. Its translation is CASSEEQGYTDTQYF.

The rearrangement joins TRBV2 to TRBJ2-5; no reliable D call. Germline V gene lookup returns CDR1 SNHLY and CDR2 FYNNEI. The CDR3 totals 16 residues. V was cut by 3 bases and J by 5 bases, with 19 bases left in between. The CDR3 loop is CASSDQGARIGETQYF. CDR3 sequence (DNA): TGTGCCAGCAGTGATCAAGGCGCAAGGATCGGTGAGACCCAGTACTTC.

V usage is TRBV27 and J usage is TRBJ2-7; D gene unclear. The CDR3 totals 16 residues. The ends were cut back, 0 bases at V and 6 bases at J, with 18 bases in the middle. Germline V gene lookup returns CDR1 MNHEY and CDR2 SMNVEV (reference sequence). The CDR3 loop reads CASSLSPSPTPLEQYF. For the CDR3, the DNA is TGTGCCAGCAGTTTATCCCCTTCCCCAACTCCCCTCGAGCAGTACTTC.

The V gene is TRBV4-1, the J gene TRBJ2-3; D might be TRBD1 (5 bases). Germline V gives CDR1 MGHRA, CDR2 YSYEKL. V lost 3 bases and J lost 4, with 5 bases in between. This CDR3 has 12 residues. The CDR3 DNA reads TGCGCCAGCAGCCAGACAGCAGATACGCAGTATTTT. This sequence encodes CASSQTADTQYF.

CDR3 nucleotide sequence: TGTGCCAGCTCCCAAGAAGGGGGAAGAGGTAATGAAAAACTGTTTTTT. Translated: CASSQEGGRGNEKLFF. The rearrangement links TRBV2 to TRBJ1-4; possibly TRBD1 for D (6 bases). V was shortened by 8 bases and J by 4 bases, with 20 bases between the two germline ends. Germline V CDR1 and CDR2: SNHLY, FYNNEI. The CDR3 sequence is 16 residues long.

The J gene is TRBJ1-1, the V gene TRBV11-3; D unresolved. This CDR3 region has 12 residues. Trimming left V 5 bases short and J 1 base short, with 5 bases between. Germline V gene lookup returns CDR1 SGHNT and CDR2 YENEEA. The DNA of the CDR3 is TGTGCCAGCAGCCATCAGAACACTGAAGCTTTCTTT. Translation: CASSHQNTEAFF.

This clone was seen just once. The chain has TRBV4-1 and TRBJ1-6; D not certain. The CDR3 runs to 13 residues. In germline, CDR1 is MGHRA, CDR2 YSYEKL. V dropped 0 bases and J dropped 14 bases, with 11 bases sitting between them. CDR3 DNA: TGCGCCAGCAGCCAAGACCCTTTACAATCCCTCCACTTT. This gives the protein CASSQDPLQSLHF.

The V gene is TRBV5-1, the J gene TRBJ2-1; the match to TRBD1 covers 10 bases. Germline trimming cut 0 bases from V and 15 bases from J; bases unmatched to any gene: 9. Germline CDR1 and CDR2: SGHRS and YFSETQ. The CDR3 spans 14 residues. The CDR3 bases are TGCGCCAGCAGCTTGGGACAGGGGGCGAGGGTAGGGTTCTTC. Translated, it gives CASSLGQGARVGFF.

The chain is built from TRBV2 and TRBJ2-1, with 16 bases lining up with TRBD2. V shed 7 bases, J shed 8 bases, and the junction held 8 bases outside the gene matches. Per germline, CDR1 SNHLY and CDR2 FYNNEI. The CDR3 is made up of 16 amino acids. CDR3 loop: CASTGGLAGGPHEQFF. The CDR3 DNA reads TGTGCCAGCACCGGGGGACTAGCGGGAGGGCCCCATGAGCAGTTCTTC.

The CDR3 reads CATSTSGRARNEQFF. DNA of the CDR3: TGTGCCACCAGCACTAGCGGGAGGGCCCGAAATGAGCAGTTCTTC. The V gene is TRBV15, the J gene TRBJ2-1, with 12 bases aligning to TRBD2. The CDR3 is made up of 15 amino acids. CDR1 and CDR2 from the germline V gene are LNHNV and YYDKDF (reference sequence). The trim removed 4 bases at V and 7 bases at J, leaving 5 bases unmatched. The full variable domain, completed using reference TRBV15 and TRBJ2-1, is DAMVIQNPRYQVTQFGKPVTLSCSQTLNHNVMYWYQQKSSQAPKLLFHYYDKDFNNEADTPDNFQSRRPNTSFCFLDIRSPGLGDTAMYLCATSTSGRARNEQFFGPGTRLTVL.

CDR3 residues: CASSKVEQYF. The CDR3 DNA is TGTGCCAGCAGCAAAGTCGAGCAGTACTTC. The chain has TRBV21-1 and TRBJ2-7. TRBV21-1 is described as a pseudogene. This CDR3 has 10 residues.

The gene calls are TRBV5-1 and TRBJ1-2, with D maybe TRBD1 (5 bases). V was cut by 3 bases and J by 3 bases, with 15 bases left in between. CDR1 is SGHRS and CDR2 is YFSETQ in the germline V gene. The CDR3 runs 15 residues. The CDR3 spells CASSYGTRNYYGYTF. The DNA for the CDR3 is TGCGCCAGCAGCTACGGGACTCGGAATTACTATGGCTACACCTTC.